This TCR beta chain stems from a study of cytomegalovirus exposure and HLA in healthy donors. Study results and caveats: In vitro, a few CMV-associated chains proved specific for CMV antigens. Sequencing depth roughly uniform across donors was assumed in presence/absence analyses. The number of N-insertions in an Asian-associated ancestry cluster was reportedly below the 666-donor mean in a later analysis. Among the sequence variants, a highly shared cluster was likely an artifact of sequencing.

On this clone itself: Its antigen is still unknown.

The CDR3 runs 15 residues. CDR1 and CDR2 (germline): SGHNT, YYREEE (reference sequence). V was trimmed by 2 bases and J by 4 bases, leaving 14 bases between them. The PCR contained 60 Vbeta and 13 Jbeta primers. Sequencing used immunoSEQ multiplex PCR; TCRdb keeps in-frame clones, though not all of them. Altogether 150,000 to 200,000 clones are present, about 65% being singletons, with the ten largest covering more than 2.5%. The chain carries TRBV5-4 and TRBJ2-3, with TRBD2 as a possible D gene (6 bases). The TCR originated in a young woman in good health and CMV-seronegative. Sequenced input: PBMCs. This chain's CDR3 is CASSFPTGGADTQYF. The CDR3 DNA follows: TGTGCCAGCAGCTTCCCGACCGGGGGTGCAGATACGCAGTATTTT. Complete variable domain (other parts from reference TRBV5-4 and TRBJ2-3): ETGVTQSPTHLIKTRGQQVTLRCSSQSGHNTVSWYQQALGQGPQFIFQYYREEENGRGNFPPRFSGLQFPNYSSELNVNALELDDSALYLCASSFPTGGADTQYFGPGTRLTVL.